This TCR beta chain was profiled in a study of cytomegalovirus exposure and HLA in healthy donors. Whole-study context: From roughly 180 million T cells, an earlier analysis saw approximately 110 million unique TCR beta sequences. Broader study findings: A later analysis linked a missense variant in DCLRE1C to the trimming of TCR beta V and J genes. Overall, some 160 TCR beta chains were annotated as cytomegalovirus-associated.

PCR amplification relied on 60 Vbeta primers (plus 13 Jbeta primers). Profiling relied on immunoSEQ multiplex PCR, and the TCRdb table lists in-frame clones only, not all of them. The sample holds more than 150,000 clones, approximately 84% seen once. Of note for this clone: Its antigen is unknown.

V trimming: 4 bases; J trimming: 1 base; junction bases outside the gene matches: 5. CDR3 length: 15 amino acids. Germline CDR1 SGHRS, CDR2 YFSETQ. The chain carries TRBV5-1 and TRBJ2-3; 8 nucleotides line up with TRBD2. Material: PBMCs. The TCR was taken from a boy between 10 and 17 years old in good health and CMV-seronegative. The CDR3 region is CASSPGGERTDTQYF. The CDR3 coding sequence is TGCGCCAGCAGCCCGGGGGGGGAGCGCACAGATACGCAGTATTTT.